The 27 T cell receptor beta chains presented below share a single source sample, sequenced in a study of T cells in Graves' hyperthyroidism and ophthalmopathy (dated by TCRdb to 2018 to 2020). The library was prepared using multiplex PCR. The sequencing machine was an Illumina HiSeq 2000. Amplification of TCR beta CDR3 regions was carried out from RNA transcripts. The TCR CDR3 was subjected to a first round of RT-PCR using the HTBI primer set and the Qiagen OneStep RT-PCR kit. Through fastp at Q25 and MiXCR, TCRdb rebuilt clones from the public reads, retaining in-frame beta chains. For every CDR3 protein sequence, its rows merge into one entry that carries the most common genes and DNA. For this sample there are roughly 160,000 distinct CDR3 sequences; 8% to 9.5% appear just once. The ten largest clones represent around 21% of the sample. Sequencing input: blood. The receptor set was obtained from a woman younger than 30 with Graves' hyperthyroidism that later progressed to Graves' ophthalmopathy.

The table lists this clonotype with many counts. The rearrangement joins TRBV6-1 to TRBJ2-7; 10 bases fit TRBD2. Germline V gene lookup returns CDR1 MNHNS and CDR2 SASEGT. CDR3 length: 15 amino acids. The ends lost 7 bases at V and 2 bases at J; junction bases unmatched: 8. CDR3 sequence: CASKLAGPKTYEQYF. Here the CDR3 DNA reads TGTGCCAGCAAACTAGCGGGACCCAAAACCTACGAGCAGTACTTC.

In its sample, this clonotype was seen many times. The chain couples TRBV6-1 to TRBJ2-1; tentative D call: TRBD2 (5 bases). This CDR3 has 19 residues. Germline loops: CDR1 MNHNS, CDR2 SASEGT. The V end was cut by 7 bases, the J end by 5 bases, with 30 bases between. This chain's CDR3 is CASIYTPTSSEEVDNEQFF. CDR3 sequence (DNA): TGTGCCAGCATTTACACCCCCACCAGTAGCGAGGAGGTCGACAATGAGCAGTTCTTC.

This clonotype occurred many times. As DNA, the CDR3 is TGTGCCATCAGTGAGTTAGCGGGAAGGTCCGGGGAGCTGTTTTTT. Its translation: CAISELAGRSGELFF. The V call is TRBV10-3, the J call TRBJ2-2, with 8 bases lining up with TRBD2. J was trimmed by 6 bases and V by 1 base; bases with no gene match: 4. This CDR3 is built from 15 residues. Per the germline V gene, CDR1 is ENHRY and CDR2 is SYGVKD.

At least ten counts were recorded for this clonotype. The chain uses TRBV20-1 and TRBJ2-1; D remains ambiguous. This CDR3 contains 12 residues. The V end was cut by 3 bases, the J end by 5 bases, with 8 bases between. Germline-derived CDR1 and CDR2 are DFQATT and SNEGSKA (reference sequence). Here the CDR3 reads CSASVANNEQFF. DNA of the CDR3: TGCAGTGCTAGTGTCGCGAACAATGAGCAGTTCTTC.

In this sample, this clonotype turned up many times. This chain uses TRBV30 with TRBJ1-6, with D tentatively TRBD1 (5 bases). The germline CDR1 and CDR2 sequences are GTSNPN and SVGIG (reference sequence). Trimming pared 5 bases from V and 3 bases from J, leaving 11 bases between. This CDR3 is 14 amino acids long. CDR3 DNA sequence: TGTGCCTGGGGGAAGACAGACTATAATTCACCCCTCCACTTT. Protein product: CAWGKTDYNSPLHF.

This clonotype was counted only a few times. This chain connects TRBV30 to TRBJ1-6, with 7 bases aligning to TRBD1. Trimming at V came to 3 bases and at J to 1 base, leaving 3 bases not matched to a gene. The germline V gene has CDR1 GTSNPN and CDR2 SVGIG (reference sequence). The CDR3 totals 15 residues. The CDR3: CAWSEQGSYNSPLHF. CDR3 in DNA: TGTGCCTGGAGCGAACAGGGGTCCTATAATTCACCCCTCCACTTT.

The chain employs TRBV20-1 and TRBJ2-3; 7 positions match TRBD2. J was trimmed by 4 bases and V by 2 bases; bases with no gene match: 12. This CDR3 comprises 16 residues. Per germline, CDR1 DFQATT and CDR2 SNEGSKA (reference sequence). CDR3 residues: CSARPTWAGAPDTQYF. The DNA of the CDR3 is TGCAGTGCTAGACCAACATGGGCGGGAGCCCCAGATACGCAGTATTTT.

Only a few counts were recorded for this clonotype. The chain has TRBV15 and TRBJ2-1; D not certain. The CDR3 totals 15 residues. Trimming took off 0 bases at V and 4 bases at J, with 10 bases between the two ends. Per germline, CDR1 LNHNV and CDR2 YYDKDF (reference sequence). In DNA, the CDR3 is TGTGCCACCAGCAGAGAGCGCCGATCGTACAATGAGCAGTTCTTC. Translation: CATSRERRSYNEQFF.

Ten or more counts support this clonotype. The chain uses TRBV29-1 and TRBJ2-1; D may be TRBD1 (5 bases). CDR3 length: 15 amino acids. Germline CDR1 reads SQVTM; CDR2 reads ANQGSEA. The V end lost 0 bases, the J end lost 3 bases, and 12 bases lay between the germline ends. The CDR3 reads CSVEDPRDDYNEQFF. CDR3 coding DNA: TGCAGCGTTGAAGACCCCAGGGATGACTACAATGAGCAGTTCTTC.

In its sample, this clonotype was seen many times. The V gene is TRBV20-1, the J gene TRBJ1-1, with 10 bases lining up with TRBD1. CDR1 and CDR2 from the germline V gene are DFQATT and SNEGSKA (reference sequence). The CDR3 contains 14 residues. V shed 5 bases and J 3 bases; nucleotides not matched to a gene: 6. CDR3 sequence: CSAEGGQGYTEAFF. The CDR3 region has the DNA TGCAGTGCTGAGGGGGGACAGGGGTACACTGAAGCTTTCTTT.

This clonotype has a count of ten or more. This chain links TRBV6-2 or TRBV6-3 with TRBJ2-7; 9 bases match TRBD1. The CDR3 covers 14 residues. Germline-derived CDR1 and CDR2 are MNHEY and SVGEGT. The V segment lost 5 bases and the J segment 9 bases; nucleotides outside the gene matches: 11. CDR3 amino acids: CASSRPGTGRLQYF. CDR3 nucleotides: TGTGCCAGCAGTCGTCCCGGGACAGGGAGGTTGCAGTACTTC.

This chain's CDR3 is CASSLTGGIQETQYF. The CDR3 bases are TGTGCCAGCAGCTTGACAGGGGGCATCCAAGAGACCCAGTACTTC. This chain connects TRBV7-8 to TRBJ2-5; 10 bases match TRBD1. This CDR3 spans 15 amino acids. The V and J ends lost 3 bases and 1 base, in that order; junction bases with no gene match: 2. Germline V lookup: CDR1 SGHVS, CDR2 FQNEAQ.

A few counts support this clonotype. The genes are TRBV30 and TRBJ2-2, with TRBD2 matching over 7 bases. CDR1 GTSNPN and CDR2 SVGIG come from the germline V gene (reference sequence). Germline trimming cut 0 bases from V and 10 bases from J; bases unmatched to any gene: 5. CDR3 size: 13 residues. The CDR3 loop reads CAWSVNAGVELFF. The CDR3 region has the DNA TGTGCCTGGAGTGTAAATGCGGGAGTGGAGCTGTTTTTT.

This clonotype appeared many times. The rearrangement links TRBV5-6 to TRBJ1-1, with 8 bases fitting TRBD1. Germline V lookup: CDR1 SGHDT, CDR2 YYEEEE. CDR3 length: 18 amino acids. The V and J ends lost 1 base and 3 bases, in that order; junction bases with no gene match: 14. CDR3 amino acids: CASSLFVKPADRDTEAFF. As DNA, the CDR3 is TGTGCCAGCAGCTTGTTTGTGAAACCCGCGGACAGGGACACTGAAGCTTTCTTT.

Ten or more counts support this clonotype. The CDR3 region is CSARDRSGQITGELFF. The DNA for the CDR3 is TGCAGTGCTAGAGATCGTTCTGGACAGATCACCGGGGAGCTGTTTTTT. The chain recombines TRBV20-1 with TRBJ2-2, with D possibly being TRBD1 (6 bases). Germline loops: CDR1 DFQATT, CDR2 SNEGSKA (reference sequence). Trimming removed 0 bases at V and 4 bases at J, with 15 bases between. The CDR3 covers 16 residues.

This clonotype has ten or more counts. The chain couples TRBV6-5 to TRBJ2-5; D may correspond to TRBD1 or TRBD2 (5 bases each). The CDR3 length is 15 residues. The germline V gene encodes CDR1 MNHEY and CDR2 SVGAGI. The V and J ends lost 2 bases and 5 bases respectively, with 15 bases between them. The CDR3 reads CASSYTRDGTETQYF. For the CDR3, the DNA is TGTGCCAGCAGTTACACCCGGGACGGTACGGAGACCCAGTACTTC.

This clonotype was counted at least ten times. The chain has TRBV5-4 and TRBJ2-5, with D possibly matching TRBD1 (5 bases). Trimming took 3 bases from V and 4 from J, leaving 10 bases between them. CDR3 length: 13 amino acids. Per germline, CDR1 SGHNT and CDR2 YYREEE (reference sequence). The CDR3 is CASSSRQIETQYF. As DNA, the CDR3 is TGTGCCAGCAGCTCCAGACAGATAGAGACCCAGTACTTC.

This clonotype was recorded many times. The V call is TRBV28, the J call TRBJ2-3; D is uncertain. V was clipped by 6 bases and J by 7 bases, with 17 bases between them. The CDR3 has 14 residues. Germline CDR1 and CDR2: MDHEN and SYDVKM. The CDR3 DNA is TGTGCCAGCAGCCCGACTGGGATAAGGAATACGCAGTATTTT. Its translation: CASSPTGIRNTQYF.

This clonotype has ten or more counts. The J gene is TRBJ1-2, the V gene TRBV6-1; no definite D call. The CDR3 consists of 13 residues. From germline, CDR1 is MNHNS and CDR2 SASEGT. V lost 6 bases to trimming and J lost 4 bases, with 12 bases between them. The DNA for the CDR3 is TGTGCCAGCAGCTCCGGACGGCTCTATGGCTACACCTTC. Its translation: CASSSGRLYGYTF.

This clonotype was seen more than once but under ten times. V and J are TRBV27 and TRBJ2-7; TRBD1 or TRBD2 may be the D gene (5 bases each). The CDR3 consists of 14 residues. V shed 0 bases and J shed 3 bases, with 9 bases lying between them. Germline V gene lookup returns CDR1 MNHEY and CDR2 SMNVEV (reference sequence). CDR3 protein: CASSLSRGNYEQYF. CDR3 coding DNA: TGTGCCAGCAGTTTATCGAGGGGCAACTACGAGCAGTACTTC.

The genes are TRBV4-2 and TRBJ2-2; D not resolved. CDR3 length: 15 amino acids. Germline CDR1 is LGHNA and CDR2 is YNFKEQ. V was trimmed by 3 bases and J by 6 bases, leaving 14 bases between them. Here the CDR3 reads CASSQAVSGAGELFF. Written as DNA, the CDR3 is TGTGCCAGCAGCCAGGCGGTATCAGGTGCCGGGGAGCTGTTTTTT.

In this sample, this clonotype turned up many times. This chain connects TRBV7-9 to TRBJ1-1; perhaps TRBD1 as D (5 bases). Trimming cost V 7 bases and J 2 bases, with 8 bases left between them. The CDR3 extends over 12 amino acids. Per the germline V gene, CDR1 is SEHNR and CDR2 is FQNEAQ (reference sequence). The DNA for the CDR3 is TGTGCCAGCACGGGGGATAACACTGAAGCTTTCTTT. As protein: CASTGDNTEAFF.

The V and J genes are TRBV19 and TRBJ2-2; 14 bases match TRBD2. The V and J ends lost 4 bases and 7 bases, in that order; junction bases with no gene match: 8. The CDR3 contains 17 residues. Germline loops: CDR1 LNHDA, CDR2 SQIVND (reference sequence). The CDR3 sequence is CASSKRGLAGGIGELFF. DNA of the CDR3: TGTGCCAGTAGTAAACGCGGACTAGCGGGAGGAATCGGGGAGCTGTTTTTT. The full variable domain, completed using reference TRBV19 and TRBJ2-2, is DGGITQSPKYLFRKEGQNVTLSCEQNLNHDAMYWYRQDPGQGLRLIYYSQIVNDFQKGDIAEGYSVSREKKESFPLTVTSAQKNPTAFYLCASSKRGLAGGIGELFFGEGSRLTVL.

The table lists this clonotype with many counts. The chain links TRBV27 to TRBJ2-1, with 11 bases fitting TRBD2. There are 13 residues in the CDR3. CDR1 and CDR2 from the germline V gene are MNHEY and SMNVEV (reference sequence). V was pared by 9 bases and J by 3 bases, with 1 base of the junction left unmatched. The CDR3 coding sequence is TGTGCCAGTGGGACTAGCGGCTACAATGAGCAGTTCTTC. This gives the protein CASGTSGYNEQFF.

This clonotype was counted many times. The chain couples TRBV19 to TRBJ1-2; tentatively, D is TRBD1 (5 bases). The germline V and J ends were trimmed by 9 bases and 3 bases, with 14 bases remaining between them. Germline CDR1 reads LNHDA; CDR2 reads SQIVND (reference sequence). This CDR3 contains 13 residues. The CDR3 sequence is CASSSGRDYGYTF. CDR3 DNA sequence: TGTGCCAGCAGCTCGGGCAGGGACTATGGCTACACCTTC.

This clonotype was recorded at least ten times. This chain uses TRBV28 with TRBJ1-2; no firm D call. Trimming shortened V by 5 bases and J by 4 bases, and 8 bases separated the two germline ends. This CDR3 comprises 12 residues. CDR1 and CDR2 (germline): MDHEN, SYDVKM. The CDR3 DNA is TGTGCCAGCAGTGGCCCTACCTATGGCTACACCTTC. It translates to CASSGPTYGYTF.

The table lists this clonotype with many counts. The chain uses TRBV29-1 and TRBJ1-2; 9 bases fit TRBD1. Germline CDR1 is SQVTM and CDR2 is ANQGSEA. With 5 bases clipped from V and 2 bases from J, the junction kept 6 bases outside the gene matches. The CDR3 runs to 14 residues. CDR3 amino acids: CSVTTGGGNYGYTF. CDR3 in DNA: TGCAGCGTTACAACAGGGGGCGGAAACTATGGCTACACCTTC. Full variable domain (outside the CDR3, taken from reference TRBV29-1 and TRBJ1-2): SAVISQKPSRDICQRGTSLTIQCQVDSQVTMMFWYRQQPGQSLTLIATANQGSEATYESGFVIDKFPISRPNLTFSTLTVSNMSPEDSSIYLCSVTTGGGNYGYTFGSGTRLTVV.